This T cell receptor beta chain was documented in a study of blood T cell repertoires in COVID-19. In the study overall: PBMCs, B-cell-depleted T cells, or T cells provided the cDNA or gDNA that made up the material.

Germline V gene lookup returns CDR1 MNHEY and CDR2 SVGAGI. CDR3 length equals 11 residues. Deletions cut 6 bases from V and 6 bases from J, with 8 bases between. Followed over time, Seattle patients had been enrolled while infection was active. Sequenced by immunoSEQ multiplex PCR; TCRdb stores in-frame clones only, minus some. In the table there are 85,000 to 120,000 clones, 87% of which are singletons. The sample taken for sequencing was peripheral blood. This chain joins TRBV6-5 and TRBJ2-5; no reliable D call. This clonotype was sampled from a woman in her forties or fifties with COVID-19, enrolled during active disease. The CDR3 coding sequence is TGTGCCAGCAGGGCTGTTAAGACCCAGTACTTC. This sequence encodes CASRAVKTQYF.